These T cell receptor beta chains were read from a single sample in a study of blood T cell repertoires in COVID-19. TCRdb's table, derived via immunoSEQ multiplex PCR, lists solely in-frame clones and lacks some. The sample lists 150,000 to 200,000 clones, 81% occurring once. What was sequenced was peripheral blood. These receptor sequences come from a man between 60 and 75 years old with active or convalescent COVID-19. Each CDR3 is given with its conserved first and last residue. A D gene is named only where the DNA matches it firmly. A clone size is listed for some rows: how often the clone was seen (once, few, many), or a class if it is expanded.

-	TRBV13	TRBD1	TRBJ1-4	CASSFDRDEKLFF	TGTGCCAGCAGCTTCGACAGGGACGAAAAACTGTTTTTT
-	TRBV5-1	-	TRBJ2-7	CASSLSPYEQYF	TGCGCCAGCAGCTTGTCTCCCTACGAGCAGTACTTC
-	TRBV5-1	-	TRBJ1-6	CASSPGQTNSPLHF	TGCGCCAGCAGCCCCGGACAGACCAATTCACCCCTCCACTTT
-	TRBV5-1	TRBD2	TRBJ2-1	CASSLATSGGRPQEQFF	TGCGCCAGCAGCTTGGCGACTAGCGGGGGACGCCCCCAGGAGCAGTTCTTC
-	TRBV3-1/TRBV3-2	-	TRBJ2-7	CASSQVSEQYF	TGTGCCAGCAGCCAAGTCTCCGAGCAGTACTTC
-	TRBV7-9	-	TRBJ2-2	CASSLGSVDTGELFF	TGTGCCAGCAGCTTAGGGTCGGTGGACACCGGGGAGCTGTTTTTT
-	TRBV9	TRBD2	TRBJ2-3	CASSTHRGGGSTDTQYF	TGTGCCAGCAGCACCCACCGTGGGGGGGGGAGCACAGATACGCAGTATTTT
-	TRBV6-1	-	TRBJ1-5	CASSEALYRVLNQPQHF	TGTGCCAGCAGTGAAGCGCTCTACAGGGTTCTGAATCAGCCCCAGCATTTT
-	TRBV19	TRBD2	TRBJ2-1	CASSIAGGHYNEQFF	TGTGCCAGTAGTATAGCGGGAGGTCACTACAATGAGCAGTTCTTC
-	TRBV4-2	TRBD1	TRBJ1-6	CASSRDSDSPLHF	TGTGCCAGCAGCCGGGACAGCGATTCACCCCTCCACTTT
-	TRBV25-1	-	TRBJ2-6	CASLGSGANVLTF	TGTGCCAGCCTAGGCTCTGGGGCCAACGTCCTGACTTTC
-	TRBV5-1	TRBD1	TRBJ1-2	CASSGTVGSPGGYTF	TGCGCCAGCAGCGGGACAGTAGGCAGTCCGGGTGGCTACACCTTC
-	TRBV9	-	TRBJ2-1	CASSPRVLNNEQFF	TGTGCCAGCAGCCCCAGGGTTTTGAACAATGAGCAGTTCTTC
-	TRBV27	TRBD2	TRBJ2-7	CASSKFATSGSSHEQYF	TGTGCCAGCAGCAAGTTTGCAACTAGCGGGAGTTCCCACGAGCAGTACTTC
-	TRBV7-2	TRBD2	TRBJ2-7	CASSPTSGNYEQYF	TGTGCCAGCAGCCCGACTAGCGGGAACTACGAGCAGTACTTC
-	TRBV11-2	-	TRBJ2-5	CASSLVLGGETQYF	TGTGCCAGCAGCTTAGTTCTGGGCGGGGAGACCCAGTACTTC
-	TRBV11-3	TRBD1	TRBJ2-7	CASSPGTGAREQYF	TGTGCCAGCAGCCCGGGGACAGGGGCGAGGGAGCAGTACTTC
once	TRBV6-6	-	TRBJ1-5	CASSVQTQGQPQHF	TGTGCCAGCAGTGTCCAGACTCAGGGCCAGCCCCAGCATTTT
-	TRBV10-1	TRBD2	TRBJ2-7	CASSEASGGYEQYF	TGCGCCAGCAGTGAGGCTAGCGGGGGCTACGAGCAGTACTTC
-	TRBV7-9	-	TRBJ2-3	CASSLGQGTDTQYF	TGTGCCAGCAGCTTAGGGCAGGGTACAGATACGCAGTATTTT
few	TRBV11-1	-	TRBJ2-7	CASSYGGYEQYF	TGTGCCAGCAGCTACGGGGGTTACGAGCAGTACTTC
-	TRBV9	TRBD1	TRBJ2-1	CASSVRDSAYNEQFF	TGTGCCAGCAGCGTTCGGGACAGTGCCTACAATGAGCAGTTCTTC
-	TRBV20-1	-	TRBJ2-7	CSARFSYEQYF	TGCAGTGCTCGGTTCTCCTACGAGCAGTACTTC
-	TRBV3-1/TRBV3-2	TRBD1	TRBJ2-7	CASSPFSANPGGQYF	TGTGCCAGCAGTCCCTTTAGTGCCAACCCAGGGGGGCAGTACTTC
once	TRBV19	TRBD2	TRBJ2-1	CASSSVASGTNNEQFF	TGTGCCAGTAGTTCGGTGGCTAGCGGAACCAACAATGAGCAGTTCTTC
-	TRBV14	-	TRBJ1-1	CASSQVPGGTEAFF	TGTGCCAGCAGCCAAGTTCCCGGGGGCACTGAAGCTTTCTTT
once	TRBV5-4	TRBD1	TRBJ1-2	CASSLVQTGGGGYTF	TGTGCCAGCAGCTTGGTTCAGACAGGGGGCGGGGGCTACACCTTC
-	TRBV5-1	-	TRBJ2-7	CASSLESGARKSYEQYF	TGCGCCAGCAGCTTGGAGTCAGGGGCAAGGAAATCCTACGAGCAGTACTTC